The clone carrying this T cell receptor (beta chain) was seen just once. Its antigen is not identified. These data are taken from a study of T cell responses to AZD1222 COVID-19 vaccine. Study-level findings and limits: Across the whole spike, CD4 TCRs peaked at regions 160-218 and 743-854.

The CDR3 spans 13 residues. The junction had 5 bases not matched to a gene; V was cut back by 3 bases and J by 9 bases. From germline, CDR1 is SGHNT and CDR2 YENEEA. Repertoires were generated with immunoSEQ multiplex PCR, while TCRdb's copy carries only in-frame clones and drops some. The sample holds some 130,000 clones; approximately 91% are singletons and the top ten take 1% to 1.4%. This sample comprised peripheral blood, obtained 28 days after the second AZD1222 dose. V gene TRBV11-3 combines with J gene TRBJ2-1; TRBD2 agrees at 7 bases. The clonotype comes from an adult who received the AZD1222 COVID-19 vaccine. The CDR3 is CASSFRLASEQFF. The CDR3 nucleotides are TGTGCCAGCAGCTTTCGACTAGCCAGTGAGCAGTTCTTC.